This T cell receptor beta chain originates from a study of T cells in Graves' hyperthyroidism and ophthalmopathy. Findings and limits, study-wide: Onset of ophthalmopathy came a median 6.5 months after the model predicted it.

It was 8 to 10 ml of fresh peripheral blood that supplied the PBMCs. This clonotype was seen ten or more times. Its antigen is not identified. Amplification of TCR beta CDR3 regions used RNA as the template. The primer set for the first-round RT-PCR of the TCR CDR3 was HTBI. TCRdb analysed the multiplex PCR reads with MiXCR anew, one entry per CDR3 protein. The table shows roughly 580,000 distinct CDR3 sequences, with more than 11% occurring only once. This TCR came from a woman in her 30s with Graves' hyperthyroidism that later progressed to Graves' ophthalmopathy. Sequencing used blood.

CDR3 nucleotide sequence: TGTGCCAGCAGTGAAGACCGGCAGGGATACTATGGCTACACCTTC. Translated: CASSEDRQGYYGYTF. V and J are TRBV2 and TRBJ1-2; tentative D call: TRBD1 (5 bases). Germline CDR1 is SNHLY and CDR2 is FYNNEI. This CDR3 is built from 15 residues. The V end lost 1 base, the J end lost 3 bases, and 12 bases lay between the germline ends. Full variable domain (remainder filled in from reference TRBV2 and TRBJ1-2): EPEVTQTPSHQVTQMGQEVILRCVPISNHLYFYWYRQILGQKVEFLVSFYNNEISEKSEIFDDQFSVERPDGSNFTLKIRSTKLEDSAMYFCASSEDRQGYYGYTFGSGTRLTVV.